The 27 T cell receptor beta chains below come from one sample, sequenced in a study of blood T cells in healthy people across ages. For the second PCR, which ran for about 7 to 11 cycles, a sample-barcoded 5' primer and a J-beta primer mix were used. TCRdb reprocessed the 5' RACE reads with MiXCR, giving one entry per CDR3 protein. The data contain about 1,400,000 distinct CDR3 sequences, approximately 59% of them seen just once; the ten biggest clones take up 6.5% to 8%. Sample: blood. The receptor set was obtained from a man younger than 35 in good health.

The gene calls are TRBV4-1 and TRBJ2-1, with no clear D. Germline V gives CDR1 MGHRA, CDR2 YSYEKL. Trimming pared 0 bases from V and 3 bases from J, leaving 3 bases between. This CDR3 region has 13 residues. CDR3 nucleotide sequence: TGCGCCAGCAGCCAAGATAACTACAATGAGCAGTTCTTC. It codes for CASSQDNYNEQFF.

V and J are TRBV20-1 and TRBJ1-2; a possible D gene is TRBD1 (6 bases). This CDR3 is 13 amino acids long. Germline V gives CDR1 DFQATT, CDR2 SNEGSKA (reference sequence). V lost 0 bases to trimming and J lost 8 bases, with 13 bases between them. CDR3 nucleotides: TGCAGTGCTAGAGACCCAGGGGCGAGCGGCTACACCTTC. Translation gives CSARDPGASGYTF.

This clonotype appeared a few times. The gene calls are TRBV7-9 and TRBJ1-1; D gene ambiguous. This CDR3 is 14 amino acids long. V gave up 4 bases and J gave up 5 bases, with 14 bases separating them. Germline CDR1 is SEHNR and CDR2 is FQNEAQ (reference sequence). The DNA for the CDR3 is TGTGCCAGCAGCTGGACCGCGCCGGGGACTGAAGCTTTCTTT. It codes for CASSWTAPGTEAFF.

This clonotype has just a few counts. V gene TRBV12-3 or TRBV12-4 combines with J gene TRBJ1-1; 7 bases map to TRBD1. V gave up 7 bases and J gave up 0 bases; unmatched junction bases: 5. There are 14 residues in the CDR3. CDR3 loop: CASITGTVNTEAFF. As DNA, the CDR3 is TGTGCCAGCATCACCGGGACAGTGAACACTGAAGCTTTCTTT.

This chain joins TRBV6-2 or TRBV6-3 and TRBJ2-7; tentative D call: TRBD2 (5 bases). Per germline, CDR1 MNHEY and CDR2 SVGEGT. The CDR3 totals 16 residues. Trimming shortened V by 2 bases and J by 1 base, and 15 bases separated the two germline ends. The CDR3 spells CASSYPAGRESYEQYF. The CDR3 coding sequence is TGTGCCAGCAGTTACCCGGCCGGAAGGGAGTCCTACGAGCAGTACTTC.

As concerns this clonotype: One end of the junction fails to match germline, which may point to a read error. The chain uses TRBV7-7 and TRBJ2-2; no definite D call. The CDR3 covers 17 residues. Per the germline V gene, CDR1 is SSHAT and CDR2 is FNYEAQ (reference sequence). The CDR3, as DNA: TGTGCTAGCAGTTCAGCTCAAATAACCCCGGTCCACGGGGAGCTGTTTTTT. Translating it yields CASSSAQITPVHGELFF.

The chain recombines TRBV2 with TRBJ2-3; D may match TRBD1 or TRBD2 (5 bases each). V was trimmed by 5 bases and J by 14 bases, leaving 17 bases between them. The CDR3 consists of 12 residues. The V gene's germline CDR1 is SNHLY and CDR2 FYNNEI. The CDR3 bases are TGTGCCAGCAGTTCCGATCGGGACCGACGGTATTTT. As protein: CASSSDRDRRYF. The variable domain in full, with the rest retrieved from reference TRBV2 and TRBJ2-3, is EPEVTQTPSHQVTQMGQEVILRCVPISNHLYFYWYRQILGQKVEFLVSFYNNEISEKSEIFDDQFSVERPDGSNFTLKIRSTKLEDSAMYFCASSSDRDRRYFGPGTRLTVL.

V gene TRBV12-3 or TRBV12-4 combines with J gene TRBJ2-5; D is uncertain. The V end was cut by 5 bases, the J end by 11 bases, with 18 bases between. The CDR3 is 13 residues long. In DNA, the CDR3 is TGTGCCAGCAGTCCCAGAGGACCGGCGGAGCAGTACTTC. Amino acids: CASSPRGPAEQYF.

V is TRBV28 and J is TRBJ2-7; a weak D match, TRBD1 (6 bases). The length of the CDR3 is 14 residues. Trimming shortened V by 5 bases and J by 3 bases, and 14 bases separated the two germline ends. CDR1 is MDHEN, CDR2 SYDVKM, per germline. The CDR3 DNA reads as TGTGCCAGCAGTGCAATACGACAGGTCTACGAGCAGTACTTC. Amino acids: CASSAIRQVYEQYF.

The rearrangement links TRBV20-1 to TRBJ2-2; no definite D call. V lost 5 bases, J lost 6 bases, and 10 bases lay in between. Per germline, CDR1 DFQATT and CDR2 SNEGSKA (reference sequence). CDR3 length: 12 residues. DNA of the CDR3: TGCAGTGCTCCGGCTAGATCCGGGGAGCTGTTTTTT. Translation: CSAPARSGELFF.

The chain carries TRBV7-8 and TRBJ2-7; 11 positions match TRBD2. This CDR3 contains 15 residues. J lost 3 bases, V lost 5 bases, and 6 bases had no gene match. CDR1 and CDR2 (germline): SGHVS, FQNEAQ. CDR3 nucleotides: TGTGCCAGCAGCGCCAGGGGACTAGCGGACTACGAGCAGTACTTC. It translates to CASSARGLADYEQYF.

The DNA for the CDR3 is TGTGCCAGCCACCCTGGAAGTGCCCTCCAGGGAGAGCAGTTCTTC. This encodes CASHPGSALQGEQFF. The chain joins TRBV6-1 to TRBJ2-1; tentatively, D is TRBD1 (5 bases). Germline V lookup: CDR1 MNHNS, CDR2 SASEGT. Trimming removed 8 bases from V and 10 bases from J, with 24 bases in between. The CDR3 consists of 15 residues.

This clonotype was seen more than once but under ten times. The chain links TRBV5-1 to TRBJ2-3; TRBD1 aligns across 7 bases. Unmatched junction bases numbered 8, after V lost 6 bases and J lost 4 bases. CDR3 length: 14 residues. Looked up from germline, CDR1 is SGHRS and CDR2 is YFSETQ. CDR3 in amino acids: CASTGQVGPDTQYF. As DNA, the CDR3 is TGCGCCAGCACTGGACAGGTCGGCCCAGATACGCAGTATTTT.

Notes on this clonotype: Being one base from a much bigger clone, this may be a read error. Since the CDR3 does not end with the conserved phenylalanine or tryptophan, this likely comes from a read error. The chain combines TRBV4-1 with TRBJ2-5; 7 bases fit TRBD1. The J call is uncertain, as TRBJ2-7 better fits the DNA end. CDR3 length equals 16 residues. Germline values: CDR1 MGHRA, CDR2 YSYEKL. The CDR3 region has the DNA TGCGCCAGCAGCCAGGAAAGACAGGGATCGATTTACGAGCAGTACTTA. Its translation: CASSQERQGSIYEQYL.

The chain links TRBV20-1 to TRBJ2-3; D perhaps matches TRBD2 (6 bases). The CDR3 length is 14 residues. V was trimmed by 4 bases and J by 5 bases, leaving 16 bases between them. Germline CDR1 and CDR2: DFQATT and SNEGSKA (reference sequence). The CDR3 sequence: CSANQGEVGDTQYF. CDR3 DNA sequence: TGCAGTGCTAATCAAGGGGAGGTGGGAGATACGCAGTATTTT.

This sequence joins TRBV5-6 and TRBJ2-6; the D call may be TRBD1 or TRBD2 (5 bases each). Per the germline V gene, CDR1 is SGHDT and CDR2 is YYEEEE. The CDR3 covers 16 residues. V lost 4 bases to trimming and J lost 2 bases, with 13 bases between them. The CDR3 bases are TGTGCCAGCAGCATTTACTGGGGGACTGGGGCCAACGTCCTGACTTTC. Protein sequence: CASSIYWGTGANVLTF.

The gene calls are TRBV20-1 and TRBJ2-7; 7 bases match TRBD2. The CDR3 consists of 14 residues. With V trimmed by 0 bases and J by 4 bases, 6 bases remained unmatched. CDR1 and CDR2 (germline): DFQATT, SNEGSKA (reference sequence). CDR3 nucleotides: TGCAGTGCTAGAGAAACGGGGGGAAGGTACGAGCAGTACTTC. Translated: CSARETGGRYEQYF.

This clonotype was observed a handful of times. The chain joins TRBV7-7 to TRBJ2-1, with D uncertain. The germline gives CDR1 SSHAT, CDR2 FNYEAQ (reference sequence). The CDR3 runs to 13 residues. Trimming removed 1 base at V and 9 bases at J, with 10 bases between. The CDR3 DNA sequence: TGTGCCAGCAGCTTAGTTGGCCTGAGTGAGCAGTTCTTC. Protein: CASSLVGLSEQFF.

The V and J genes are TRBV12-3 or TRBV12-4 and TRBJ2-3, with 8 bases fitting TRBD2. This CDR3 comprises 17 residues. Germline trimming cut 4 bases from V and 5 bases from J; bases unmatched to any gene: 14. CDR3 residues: CASSSRPGTSSLDTQYF. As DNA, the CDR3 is TGTGCCAGCAGTTCCCGCCCCGGGACTAGTAGCTTAGATACGCAGTATTTT.

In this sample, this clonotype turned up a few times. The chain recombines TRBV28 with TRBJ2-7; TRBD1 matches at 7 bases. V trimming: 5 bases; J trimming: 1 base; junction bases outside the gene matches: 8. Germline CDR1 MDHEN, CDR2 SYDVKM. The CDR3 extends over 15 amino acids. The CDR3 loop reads CASSDLQGHSYEQYF. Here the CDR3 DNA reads TGTGCCAGCAGTGACCTACAGGGGCATTCCTACGAGCAGTACTTC.

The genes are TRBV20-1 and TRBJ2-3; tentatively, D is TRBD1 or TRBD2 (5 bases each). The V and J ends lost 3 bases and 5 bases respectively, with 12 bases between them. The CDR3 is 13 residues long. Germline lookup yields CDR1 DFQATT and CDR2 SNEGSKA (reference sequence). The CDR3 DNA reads TGCAGTGCTAGTCTCGGGACGGGAGATACGCAGTATTTT. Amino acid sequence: CSASLGTGDTQYF.

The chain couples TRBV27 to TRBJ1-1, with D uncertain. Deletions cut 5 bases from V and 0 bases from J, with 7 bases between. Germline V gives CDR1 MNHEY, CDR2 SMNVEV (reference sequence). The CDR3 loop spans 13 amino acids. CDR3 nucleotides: TGTGCCAGCAGTCAACAGATGAACACTGAAGCTTTCTTT. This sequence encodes CASSQQMNTEAFF.

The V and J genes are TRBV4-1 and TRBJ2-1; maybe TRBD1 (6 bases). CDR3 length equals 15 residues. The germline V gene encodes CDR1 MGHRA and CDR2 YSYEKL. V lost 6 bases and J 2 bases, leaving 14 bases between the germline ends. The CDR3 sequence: CASRRGQPTYNEQFF. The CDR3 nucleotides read TGCGCCAGCAGACGTGGACAGCCTACCTACAATGAGCAGTTCTTC.

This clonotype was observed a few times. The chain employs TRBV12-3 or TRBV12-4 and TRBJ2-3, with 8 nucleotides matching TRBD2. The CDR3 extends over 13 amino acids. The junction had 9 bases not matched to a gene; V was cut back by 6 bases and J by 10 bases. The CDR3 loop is CASRPSAGGPQYF. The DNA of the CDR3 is TGTGCCAGCAGGCCCTCGGCGGGGGGACCGCAGTATTTT.

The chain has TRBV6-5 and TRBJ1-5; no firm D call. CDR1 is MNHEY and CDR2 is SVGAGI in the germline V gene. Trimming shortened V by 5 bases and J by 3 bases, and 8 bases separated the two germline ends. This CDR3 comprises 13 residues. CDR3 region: CASSDGYNQPQHF. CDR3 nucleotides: TGTGCCAGCAGTGACGGGTACAATCAGCCCCAGCATTTT.

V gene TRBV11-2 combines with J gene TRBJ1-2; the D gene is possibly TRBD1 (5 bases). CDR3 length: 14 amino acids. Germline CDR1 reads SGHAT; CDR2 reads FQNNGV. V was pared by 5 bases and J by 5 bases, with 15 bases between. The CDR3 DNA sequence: TGTGCCAGCAGCAAGGGACGGGACCTTTATGGCTACACCTTC. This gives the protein CASSKGRDLYGYTF.

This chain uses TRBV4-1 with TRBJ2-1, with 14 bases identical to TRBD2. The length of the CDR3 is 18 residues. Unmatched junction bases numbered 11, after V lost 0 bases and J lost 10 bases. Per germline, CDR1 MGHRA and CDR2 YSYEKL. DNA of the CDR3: TGCGCCAGCAGCCAAGAATCGTTGAGGGGACTAGCGGGAGTCGAGCAGTTCTTC. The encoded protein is CASSQESLRGLAGVEQFF.